These 17 T cell receptor beta chains were sequenced from one sample in a study of blood T cell repertoires in COVID-19. Some clones are missing from TCRdb's copy, which holds only in-frame ones; the method was immunoSEQ multiplex PCR. This table holds about 150,000 clones, around 92% found once. The material sequenced was peripheral blood. These receptor sequences come from a man aged 55 to 70 with acute or convalescent COVID-19.

The CDR3 DNA follows: TGTGCCAGCAGCCCCAGGGGACTAGAAGCTTTCTTT. Its protein product is CASSPRGLEAFF. The gene calls are TRBV7-8 and TRBJ1-1; weak D call: TRBD1 (6 bases). Trimming removed 5 bases from V and 8 bases from J, with 12 bases in between. CDR1 and CDR2 from the germline V gene are SGHVS and FQNEAQ. The CDR3 runs to 12 residues.

The chain carries TRBV11-1 and TRBJ1-6, with D uncertain. CDR1 SGHAT and CDR2 FQDESV come from the germline V gene (reference sequence). The ends were cut back, 0 bases at V and 10 bases at J, with 16 bases in the middle. The CDR3 is made up of 16 amino acids. The CDR3 here is CASSLAEMAFGSPLHF. In DNA form, the CDR3 reads TGTGCCAGCAGCTTAGCGGAGATGGCTTTCGGCTCACCCCTCCACTTT.

V is TRBV27 and J is TRBJ1-6, with 7 bases fitting TRBD1. Losses at the gene ends were 7 bases for V and 8 bases for J; bases not matched to a gene: 11. Germline V lookup: CDR1 MNHEY, CDR2 SMNVEV (reference sequence). This CDR3 has 15 amino acids. CDR3 sequence (DNA): TGTGCCAGCACCAAGACAGGGACTCGGCATTCACCCCTCCACTTT. Translated: CASTKTGTRHSPLHF.

In the case of this clone: Other DNA variants within this sample encode the same CDR3. The gene calls are TRBV2 and TRBJ2-7; 7 bases map to TRBD1. CDR1 is SNHLY and CDR2 is FYNNEI in the germline V gene. The CDR3 has 13 residues. The J segment lost 3 bases and the V segment lost 7 bases, leaving 6 bases of the junction unmatched. CDR3 DNA sequence: TGTGCCAGCAACCGGGACAGAAGCTACGAGCAGTACTTC. Amino acids: CASNRDRSYEQYF.

This clone occurred once. CDR3 protein: CASSLAGTTGNTIYF. CDR3 in DNA: TGTGCCAGTAGCCTCGCCGGGACAACTGGAAACACCATATATTTT. This rearrangement joins TRBV19 to TRBJ1-3, with a possible D match to TRBD1 (6 bases). CDR3 length: 15 amino acids. The V and J ends lost 6 bases and 2 bases respectively, with 14 bases between them. The germline gives CDR1 LNHDA, CDR2 SQIVND (reference sequence).

Note on this clone: In the same sample, other DNA sequences code for this CDR3. The chain is built from TRBV24-1 and TRBJ2-3; D is undetermined. The CDR3 runs to 14 residues. V lost 3 bases and J lost 0, with 6 bases in between. The germline V gene has CDR1 KGHDR and CDR2 SFDVKD. The CDR3: CATSDRGSTDTQYF. The CDR3 DNA sequence: TGTGCCACCAGTGATAGAGGAAGCACAGATACGCAGTATTTT.

The chain has TRBV19 and TRBJ2-2, with D possibly matching TRBD2 (7 bases). Germline-derived CDR1 and CDR2 are LNHDA and SQIVND (reference sequence). The CDR3 extends over 16 amino acids. V lost 7 bases and J lost 7, with 22 bases in between. The DNA for the CDR3 is TGTGCCAGTACCCAAGAGGGGGGGGCTTATATCGGGGAGCTGTTTTTT. Translation gives CASTQEGGAYIGELFF.

The chain has TRBV5-4 and TRBJ1-2, with D uncertain. The length of the CDR3 is 12 residues. CDR1 is SGHNT and CDR2 is YYREEE in the germline V gene (reference sequence). Trimming took 0 bases from V and 6 from J, leaving 6 bases between them. CDR3 in DNA: TGTGCCAGCAGCTTGGACAAAAATGGCTACACCTTC. As protein: CASSLDKNGYTF.

Here the CDR3 reads CASARIDLGGEKLFF. CDR3 coding DNA: TGCGCCAGCGCTAGGATTGACTTAGGGGGCGAAAAACTGTTTTTT. The chain uses TRBV5-1 and TRBJ1-4; 7 nucleotides align to TRBD1. The V segment lost 7 bases and the J segment 8 bases; nucleotides outside the gene matches: 14. This CDR3 is built from 15 residues. Germline CDR1 reads SGHRS; CDR2 reads YFSETQ.

The V and J genes are TRBV5-1 and TRBJ2-7; 11 bases line up with TRBD1. This CDR3 has 13 amino acids. Trimming took 5 bases from V and 5 from J; bases not matched to a gene: 3. The germline V gene encodes CDR1 SGHRS and CDR2 YFSETQ. In DNA form, the CDR3 reads TGCGCCAGCAGATCGGACAGGGGGCACGAGCAGTACTTC. It codes for CASRSDRGHEQYF.

J is TRBJ1-5 and V is TRBV2; 8 nucleotides match TRBD1. The CDR3 consists of 14 residues. The V and J ends lost 7 bases and 7 bases, in that order; junction bases with no gene match: 9. Germline values: CDR1 SNHLY, CDR2 FYNNEI. CDR3 protein: CASNGQGAGQPQHF. The DNA for the CDR3 is TGTGCCAGCAACGGGCAGGGGGCAGGGCAGCCCCAGCATTTT.

DNA of the CDR3: TGTGCCAGCAGCAAAGGACAGGGCGGAAACACCATATATTTT. Its translation is CASSKGQGGNTIYF. V usage is TRBV21-1 and J usage is TRBJ1-3; the D call in the table, TRBD1, was not verified against the DNA. TRBV21-1 is a listed pseudogene. This CDR3 contains 14 residues.

This clone was picked up a small number of times. The gene calls are TRBV2 and TRBJ1-2, with D possibly matching TRBD1 (6 bases). Trimming took off 7 bases at V and 4 bases at J, with 22 bases between the two ends. Germline loops: CDR1 SNHLY, CDR2 FYNNEI. The length of the CDR3 is 16 residues. CDR3 DNA: TGTGCCAGCAAACCCCAAGAAACTCTAGGGGGCTATGGCTACACCTTC. It translates to CASKPQETLGGYGYTF. Using reference TRBV2 and TRBJ1-2 for the parts outside the CDR3, the full variable domain is EPEVTQTPSHQVTQMGQEVILRCVPISNHLYFYWYRQILGQKVEFLVSFYNNEISEKSEIFDDQFSVERPDGSNFTLKIRSTKLEDSAMYFCASKPQETLGGYGYTFGSGTRLTVV.

The chain joins TRBV4-2 to TRBJ2-7, with a tentative D call TRBD1 (6 bases). The CDR3 length is 15 residues. V lost 0 bases and J 5 bases, leaving 14 bases between the germline ends. Germline V gives CDR1 LGHNA, CDR2 YNFKEQ. The DNA for the CDR3 is TGTGCCAGCAGCCAAGATATCAGGGGTAGCGACGAGCAGTACTTC. The encoded protein is CASSQDIRGSDEQYF.

The chain is built from TRBV19 and TRBJ1-1; D is unresolved. Germline V gene lookup returns CDR1 LNHDA and CDR2 SQIVND (reference sequence). V was pared by 11 bases and J by 1 base, with 8 bases between. The CDR3 totals 11 residues. The CDR3 reads CAVTENTEAFF. The CDR3 DNA sequence: TGTGCCGTCACAGAGAACACTGAAGCTTTCTTT.

The chain couples TRBV30 to TRBJ2-3; D call uncertain. Germline V lookup: CDR1 GTSNPN, CDR2 SVGIG (reference sequence). CDR3 size: 13 residues. The V end lost 2 bases, the J end lost 2 bases, and 8 bases lay between the germline ends. DNA of the CDR3: TGTGCCTGGAGTATCCAGAACACAGATACGCAGTATTTT. Translating gives CAWSIQNTDTQYF. The complete variable domain, with remaining parts taken from reference TRBV30 and TRBJ2-3, reads SQTIHQWPATLVQPVGSPLSLECTVEGTSNPNLYWYRQAAGRGLQLLFYSVGIGQISSEVPQNLSASRPQDRQFILSSKKLLLSDSGFYLCAWSIQNTDTQYFGPGTRLTVL.

This sequence joins TRBV19 and TRBJ2-1; 7 bases line up with TRBD2. Germline loops: CDR1 LNHDA, CDR2 SQIVND (reference sequence). The CDR3 loop spans 14 amino acids. Trimming at V came to 5 bases and at J to 6 bases, leaving 7 bases not matched to a gene. The CDR3 DNA reads as TGTGCCAGTAGTCATTTGGGGGGGAGCAATGAGCAGTTCTTC. Amino acids: CASSHLGGSNEQFF.